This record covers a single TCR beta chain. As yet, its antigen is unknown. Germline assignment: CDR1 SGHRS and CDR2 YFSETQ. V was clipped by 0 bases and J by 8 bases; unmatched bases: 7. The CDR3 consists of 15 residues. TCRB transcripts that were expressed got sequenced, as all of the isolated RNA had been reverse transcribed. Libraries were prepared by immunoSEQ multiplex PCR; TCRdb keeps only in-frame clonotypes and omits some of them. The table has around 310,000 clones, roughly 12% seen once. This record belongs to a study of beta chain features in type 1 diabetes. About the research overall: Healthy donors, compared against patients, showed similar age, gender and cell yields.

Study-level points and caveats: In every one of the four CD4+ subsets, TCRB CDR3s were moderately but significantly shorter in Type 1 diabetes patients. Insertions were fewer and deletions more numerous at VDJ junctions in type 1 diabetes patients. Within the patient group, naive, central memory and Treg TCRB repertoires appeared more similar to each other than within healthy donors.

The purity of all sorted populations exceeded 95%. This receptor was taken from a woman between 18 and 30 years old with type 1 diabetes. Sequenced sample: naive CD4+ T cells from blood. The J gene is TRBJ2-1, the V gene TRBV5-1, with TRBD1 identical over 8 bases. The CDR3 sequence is CASSLARAGGDEQFF. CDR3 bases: TGCGCCAGCAGCTTGGCCAGGGCAGGGGGCGATGAGCAGTTCTTC. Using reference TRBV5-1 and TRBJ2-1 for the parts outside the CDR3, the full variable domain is KAGVTQTPRYLIKTRGQQVTLSCSPISGHRSVSWYQQTPGQGLQFLFEYFSETQRNKGNFPGRFSGRQFSNSRSEMNVSTLELGDSALYLCASSLARAGGDEQFFGPGTRLTVL.